This TCR beta chain was found in a study of cytomegalovirus exposure and HLA in healthy donors. On the study more broadly: An analysis done earlier identified more than 90 million unique TCR beta sequences from around 180 million T cells. Study observations and caveats: Per a prior analysis, the majority of TCR beta V segments were productive roughly 90% or roughly 30% of the time.

In regard to this clone: Its antigen is undetermined. Other DNA sequences of this sample code for an identical CDR3.

This CDR3 has 13 amino acids. V was shortened by 3 bases and J by 1 base, with 6 bases between the two germline ends. The germline V gene has CDR1 KGHSH and CDR2 LQKENI. The PCR made use of 60 Vbeta and 13 Jbeta primers. Using immunoSEQ multiplex PCR, the repertoire was profiled, and TCRdb retains in-frame clones only, with some absent. Of 170,000 or so clones in the sample, 84% were seen once. The donors (healthy individuals) were bone marrow donors. This receptor was identified in a girl under 18 in good health and CMV-seropositive. The chain has TRBV18 and TRBJ1-1; a weak D match, TRBD1 (6 bases). Sequencing input: PBMCs. CDR3 DNA: TGTGCCAGCTCACCGGGACAGAACACTGAAGCTTTCTTT. Protein: CASSPGQNTEAFF.